What follows are 25 T cell receptor beta chains derived from one specimen sequenced in a study of spatial heterogeneity in lung cancer (dated by TCRdb to the late 2010s). Library preparation used 5' RACE. Sequencing took place on a NextSeq 500. The raw public reads went through TCRdb reprocessing: fastp at Q25, MiXCR clone calling, in-frame beta chains kept. Rows are unified per CDR3 protein, each entry keeping the most common DNA and genes. For this sample the table gives about 13,000 distinct CDR3 sequences, of which 5.2% were detected only once. The top ten clones comprise less than 45% of the sample. In the paper's terms, the time point label means: sample taken at primary tumor resection. TCR sequencing used whole RNA extracted from tumor and nontumor lung tissue, or from cryopreserved PBMC samples, without cell sorting. Sequences were derived from lung tumor tissue, sampled at surgery. The source of these receptors is a human donor with early-stage non-small cell lung cancer.

This clonotype has ten or more counts. Being off target in a library aimed at alpha chains, this beta chain has a size of little meaning. CDR3 protein: CASGPTWDFQETQYF. CDR3 DNA: TGTGCTAGTGGCCCCACCTGGGACTTCCAAGAGACCCAGTACTTC. The chain couples TRBV12-5 to TRBJ2-5, with D perhaps TRBD2 (6 bases). The CDR3 contains 15 residues. Germline V gene sequence: CDR1 LGHNT, CDR2 FRNRAP. V lost 6 bases to trimming and J lost 1 base, with 15 bases between them.

This clonotype appeared many times. With the library built for alpha chains, this beta chain is off target and its frequency is not meaningful. V usage is TRBV30 and J usage is TRBJ1-6, with D possibly being TRBD1 (6 bases). Trimming pared 0 bases from V and 6 bases from J, leaving 9 bases between. Per the germline V gene, CDR1 is GTSNPN and CDR2 is SVGIG (reference sequence). The CDR3 has 14 residues. The CDR3 nucleotides read TGTGCCTGGAGTGTGGGGACACTTAATTCACCCCTCCACTTT. Translating it yields CAWSVGTLNSPLHF.

This clonotype was seen ten or more times. Being off target in a library aimed at alpha chains, this beta chain has a size of little meaning. This chain uses TRBV20-1 with TRBJ2-7; D possibly corresponds to TRBD1 (5 bases). The germline V gene encodes CDR1 DFQATT and CDR2 SNEGSKA (reference sequence). This CDR3 has 13 amino acids. Trimming pared 3 bases from V and 3 bases from J, leaving 12 bases between. The CDR3, as DNA: TGCAGTGCTAGGTCCCAGGGCGGCTACGAGCAGTACGTC. Translating it yields CSARSQGGYEQYV.

This clonotype was seen repeatedly, ten times or more. Within a library made for alpha chains, this beta chain is off target, and its count is uninformative. The chain combines TRBV5-1 with TRBJ1-2, with TRBD1 identical over 9 bases. Per germline, CDR1 SGHRS and CDR2 YFSETQ. The J segment lost 4 bases and the V segment lost 4 bases, leaving 20 bases of the junction unmatched. The CDR3 runs to 19 residues. The CDR3 sequence: CASSPQSGTGFGLIYGYTF. The DNA for the CDR3 is TGCGCCAGCAGCCCCCAATCCGGGACAGGGTTCGGACTAATCTATGGCTACACCTTC.

Within the sample, this clonotype is medium-sized (0.01 to 0.1%). Within a library made for alpha chains, this beta chain is off target, and its count is uninformative. The rearrangement links TRBV20-1 to TRBJ1-6; 7 bases agree with TRBD1. The CDR3 runs 17 residues. V was pared by 0 bases and J by 8 bases, with 13 bases of the junction left unmatched. Germline lookup yields CDR1 DFQATT and CDR2 SNEGSKA (reference sequence). CDR3 loop: CSARDLTAGGLDSPLHF. In DNA form, the CDR3 reads TGCAGTGCTAGAGATCTGACGGCAGGGGGTTTGGATTCACCCCTCCACTTT.

The sample holds many counts of this clonotype. The library was designed around alpha chains, so this beta chain is a stray read whose abundance carries little weight. The chain employs TRBV28 and TRBJ2-1, with TRBD1 matching 7 bases. V lost 4 bases, J lost 8 bases, and 2 bases stayed unmatched. Germline assignment: CDR1 MDHEN and CDR2 SYDVKM. The CDR3 contains 12 residues. CDR3 in DNA: TGTGCCAGCAGTTACAGGGGCTATGAGCAGTTCTTC. Protein: CASSYRGYEQFF.

Many counts were recorded for this clonotype. A library made for alpha chains picked up this beta chain off target, so its size means little. V usage is TRBV7-6 and J usage is TRBJ2-7, with 9 bases matching TRBD2. V shed 5 bases, J shed 4 bases, and the junction held 12 bases outside the gene matches. From germline, CDR1 is SGHVS and CDR2 FNYEAQ. The CDR3 consists of 16 residues. The CDR3 here is CASSPRSAGGSYEQYF. CDR3 nucleotides: TGTGCCAGCAGCCCTCGGTCAGCGGGGGGTTCATACGAGCAGTACTTC.

In this sample, this clonotype turned up a few times. The library was designed around alpha chains, so this beta chain is a stray read whose abundance carries little weight. Written as DNA, the CDR3 is TGCAGTGCTAGAAAATCGGACAGTCCCCTCGAGCAGTACTTC. This translates into CSARKSDSPLEQYF. The J gene is TRBJ2-7, the V gene TRBV20-1; TRBD1 might be the D (6 bases). The CDR3 has 14 residues. The V end lost 2 bases, the J end lost 6 bases, and 17 bases lay between the germline ends. CDR1 is DFQATT, CDR2 SNEGSKA, per germline (reference sequence).

This clonotype appeared many times. Because this beta chain is a stray read in a library intended to capture alpha chains, its abundance should not be given much weight. This chain connects TRBV3-1 to TRBJ2-2; TRBD2 is a possible D gene (6 bases). The CDR3 is 16 residues long. Deletions cut 6 bases from V and 4 bases from J, with 18 bases between. Germline values: CDR1 LGHDT, CDR2 YNNKEL (reference sequence). The CDR3 loop is CASRPRGAGFTGELFF. The CDR3 nucleotides read TGTGCCAGCAGACCCCGGGGAGCGGGTTTCACCGGGGAGCTGTTTTTT.

This clonotype was detected ten times or more. Found in a library prepared for alpha chains, this beta chain is an off-target read, and its abundance has little meaning. This chain links TRBV7-3 with TRBJ2-1; 9 bases match TRBD2. The V segment lost 8 bases and the J segment 8 bases; nucleotides outside the gene matches: 10. From germline, CDR1 is SGHTA and CDR2 FQGTGA. The CDR3 loop spans 14 amino acids. CDR3 DNA sequence: TGTGCCAGCGGGCAAGCGGGGGGTTTCGATGAGCAGTTCTTC. Protein sequence: CASGQAGGFDEQFF. Filled out from reference TRBV7-3 and TRBJ2-1, the complete variable domain reads GAGVSQTPSNKVTEKGKYVELRCDPISGHTALYWYRQSLGQGPEFLIYFQGTGAADDSGLPNDRFFAVRPEGSVSTLKIQRTERGDSAVYLCASGQAGGFDEQFFGPGTRLTVL.

This clonotype was detected ten times or more. This beta chain was picked up by a library intended for alpha chains and is off target, so its count carries little meaning. The chain joins TRBV5-1 to TRBJ2-3; 10 nucleotides line up with TRBD2. With 3 bases clipped from V and 6 bases from J, the junction kept 10 bases outside the gene matches. The CDR3 extends over 16 amino acids. Per the germline V gene, CDR1 is SGHRS and CDR2 is YFSETQ. CDR3 in DNA: TGCGCCAGCAGCTCTCTAGCGGGGGCCCCAGGTGATACGCAGTATTTT. This encodes CASSSLAGAPGDTQYF.

Only a few counts were recorded for this clonotype. This beta chain is a stray sequence in a library constructed for alpha chains; its clone size is not meaningful. The V call is TRBV20-1, the J call TRBJ2-1, with D tentatively TRBD2 (5 bases). Per germline, CDR1 DFQATT and CDR2 SNEGSKA (reference sequence). The CDR3 is 11 amino acids. Trimming stripped 5 bases from V and 10 bases from J, with 12 bases between. Here the CDR3 reads CSAPGIGEQFF. In DNA, the CDR3 is TGCAGTGCTCCCGGGATCGGAGAGCAGTTCTTC.

This clonotype was recorded at least ten times. A library prepared for alpha chains yielded this beta chain as an off-target read; its size is of little meaning. The CDR3 coding sequence is TGCAGTGCCAGGACAGGGGTTAGCTCCTACGAGCAGTACTTC. It translates to CSARTGVSSYEQYF. J is TRBJ2-7 and V is TRBV20-1, with 9 nucleotides matching TRBD1. Germline CDR1 reads DFQATT; CDR2 reads SNEGSKA (reference sequence). After removal of 6 bases from V and 0 bases from J, the junction contained 6 bases not matched to a gene. CDR3 size: 14 residues.

This clonotype came up many times. This beta chain came through as a stray read in a library set up for alpha chains, and its size says little. The rearrangement links TRBV11-2 to TRBJ1-1; tentative D call: TRBD1 (5 bases). The CDR3 is made up of 14 amino acids. Germline CDR1 and CDR2: SGHAT and FQNNGV. V shed 2 bases and J shed 1 base, with 8 bases lying between them. As DNA, the CDR3 is TGTGCCAGCAGCTTATGGAGGGGGAACACTGAAGCTTTCTTT. Its protein product is CASSLWRGNTEAFF.

This clonotype was seen at least ten times. This beta chain turned up in a library designed for alpha chains; as an off-target read, its abundance says little. The gene calls are TRBV2 and TRBJ2-3; 11 nucleotides agree with TRBD2. Germline V gene lookup returns CDR1 SNHLY and CDR2 FYNNEI. V lost 6 bases, J lost 1 base, and 0 bases stayed unmatched. The CDR3 is 14 residues long. CDR3 coding DNA: TGTGCCAGCAGACTAGCGGGGGGCACAGATACGCAGTATTTT. Encoded protein: CASRLAGGTDTQYF.

This clonotype was recorded many times. Being off target in a library aimed at alpha chains, this beta chain has a size of little meaning. The V and J genes are TRBV27 and TRBJ1-2; 7 bases map to TRBD1. This CDR3 comprises 14 residues. Trimming cost V 2 bases and J 7 bases; bases outside gene matches: 7. Per germline, CDR1 MNHEY and CDR2 SMNVEV (reference sequence). DNA of the CDR3: TGTGCCAGCAGTTTAGGATACAGGGGCGGTGGCTACACCTTC. Protein sequence: CASSLGYRGGGYTF.

This clonotype was observed many times. This beta chain lies outside the target of a library built for alpha chains; its clone size means little. The chain is built from TRBV29-1 and TRBJ2-6, with unresolved D. Germline V gene lookup returns CDR1 SQVTM and CDR2 ANQGSEA. The CDR3 runs 14 residues. Trimming stripped 5 bases from V and 0 bases from J, with 8 bases between. The CDR3 DNA reads TGCAGCGTTTCAACGAGCTCTGGGGCCAACGTCCTGACTTTC. This gives the protein CSVSTSSGANVLTF. Based on the CDR3 plus reference TRBV29-1 and TRBJ2-6, the full variable domain is SAVISQKPSRDICQRGTSLTIQCQVDSQVTMMFWYRQQPGQSLTLIATANQGSEATYESGFVIDKFPISRPNLTFSTLTVSNMSPEDSSIYLCSVSTSSGANVLTFGAGSRLTVL.

Points on this clonotype: This beta chain represents an off-target read in a library built for alpha chains; its size is of limited meaning. The chain employs TRBV29-1 and TRBJ1-5, with 9 nucleotides matching TRBD1. The junction had 7 bases not matched to a gene; V was cut back by 4 bases and J by 3 bases. This CDR3 has 15 residues. CDR1 is SQVTM and CDR2 is ANQGSEA in the germline V gene. The CDR3 region is CSVAMGTGTNQPQHF. The CDR3 DNA is TGCAGCGTTGCGATGGGGACAGGGACCAATCAGCCCCAGCATTTT.

This clonotype was seen at least ten times. A library made for alpha chains picked up this beta chain off target, so its size means little. The chain recombines TRBV20-1 with TRBJ2-1; 12 bases fit TRBD2. The CDR3 has 17 amino acids. Trimming took 4 bases from V and 5 from J; bases not matched to a gene: 12. Germline loops: CDR1 DFQATT, CDR2 SNEGSKA (reference sequence). The CDR3 region has the DNA TGCAGTGCTAAGGGGCTAGCGGGAGGGTTCTCTCACAATGAGCAGTTCTTC. This sequence encodes CSAKGLAGGFSHNEQFF.

This clonotype has a count of ten or more. A library prepared for alpha chains yielded this beta chain as an off-target read; its size is of little meaning. V is TRBV7-8 and J is TRBJ2-3; 9 nucleotides match TRBD2. This CDR3 has 16 residues. From germline, CDR1 is SGHVS and CDR2 FQNEAQ. The V segment lost 6 bases and the J segment 1 base; nucleotides outside the gene matches: 8. In nucleotides, the CDR3 is TGTGCCAGCAGTAGACTCGCGGGGGGGGGCACAGATACGCAGTATTTT. It translates to CASSRLAGGGTDTQYF.

This clonotype was picked up many times. Because this beta chain is a stray read in a library intended to capture alpha chains, its abundance should not be given much weight. The chain combines TRBV24-1 with TRBJ1-5; tentatively, D is TRBD1 (6 bases). Trimming removed 1 base at V and 13 bases at J, with 7 bases between. The CDR3 has 11 residues. Per the germline V gene, CDR1 is KGHDR and CDR2 is SFDVKD. This chain's CDR3 is CATSDFTGQHF. The CDR3 region has the DNA TGTGCCACCAGTGATTTCACAGGGCAGCATTTT.

Comment on this clonotype: This beta chain represents an off-target read in a library built for alpha chains; its size is of limited meaning. CDR3 DNA: TGTGCCAGCAGCCAAGATAAGGAGCGGGGGCGCTACAATGAGCAGTTCTTC. Translation gives CASSQDKERGRYNEQFF. This chain uses TRBV3-1 with TRBJ2-1; 8 bases agree with TRBD2. Germline CDR1 and CDR2: LGHDT and YNNKEL (reference sequence). Trimming cost V 0 bases and J 3 bases; bases outside gene matches: 7. The CDR3 spans 17 residues.

Within the sample, this clonotype is medium-sized. This beta chain is a stray read from a library made for alpha chains; its abundance is not meaningful. The CDR3 loop reads CASRKPGQTFNSPLHF. The DNA for the CDR3 is TGTGCCAGTAGAAAACCGGGACAGACTTTTAATTCACCCCTCCACTTT. The chain employs TRBV19 and TRBJ1-6; TRBD1 matches at 7 bases. The ends lost 6 bases at V and 6 bases at J; junction bases unmatched: 11. From germline, CDR1 is LNHDA and CDR2 SQIVND (reference sequence). The CDR3 contains 16 residues.

This clonotype has ten or more counts. Within a library made for alpha chains, this beta chain is off target, and its count is uninformative. The chain's CDR3 is CASSQGAGAVPYNEQFF. DNA of the CDR3: TGCGCCAGCAGCCAAGGGGCAGGGGCGGTTCCCTACAATGAGCAGTTCTTC. The chain has TRBV4-1 and TRBJ2-1; D may be TRBD1 (6 bases). V lost 1 base and J lost 2, with 15 bases in between. The CDR3 loop spans 17 amino acids. Germline lookup yields CDR1 MGHRA and CDR2 YSYEKL.

This clonotype was seen many times. The library was designed around alpha chains, so this beta chain is a stray read whose abundance carries little weight. This CDR3 is CASSSSTPSYNEQFF. The CDR3 coding sequence is TGTGCCAGCAGCTCCTCGACACCATCCTACAATGAGCAGTTCTTC. The gene calls are TRBV7-8 and TRBJ2-1, with D unresolved. This CDR3 spans 15 amino acids. Germline CDR1 SGHVS, CDR2 FQNEAQ. The V end lost 4 bases, the J end lost 1 base, and 11 bases lay between the germline ends.